The clone carrying this TCR beta chain was seen a few times. The sample is drawn from a study of blood T cell repertoires in COVID-19. For the study at large: COVID-19 samples from acute and convalescent phases originated in the United States, Italy and Spain. Nucleic acid was either cDNA or gDNA, and it came from T cells, B-cell-depleted T cells, or PBMCs.

CDR1 SGHTA and CDR2 FQGTGA come from the germline V gene. The CDR3 spans 14 residues. Losses at the gene ends were 5 bases for V and 5 bases for J; bases not matched to a gene: 6. Symptom resolution, clearance, or two negative PCRs marked the recovered donors of Cohort 3. This table comes from immunoSEQ multiplex PCR, and its TCRdb copy is limited to in-frame clones, with some not included. The table has 190,000 or so clones, about 90% seen once. Sequencing was carried out using PBMCs or T cells enriched from blood (not recorded which). This sequence originates from a woman between 18 and 30 years old who had recovered from COVID-19. The genes are TRBV7-3 and TRBJ2-3, with 8 bases lining up with TRBD2. This CDR3 reads CASSQGLAGDTQYF. The CDR3 DNA is TGTGCCAGCAGCCAAGGACTAGCCGGAGATACGCAGTATTTT. Full variable domain (remainder filled in from reference TRBV7-3 and TRBJ2-3): GAGVSQTPSNKVTEKGKYVELRCDPISGHTALYWYRQSLGQGPEFLIYFQGTGAADDSGLPNDRFFAVRPEGSVSTLKIQRTERGDSAVYLCASSQGLAGDTQYFGPGTRLTVL.